This TCR beta chain originates from a study of T cell responses to AZD1222 COVID-19 vaccine. This CDR3 has 16 amino acids. From germline, CDR1 is MNHEY and CDR2 SVGAGI. V shed 0 bases and J 4 bases; nucleotides not matched to a gene: 6. This clone was seen only a few times. The sample contains more than one DNA sequence encoding this CDR3. Clones were sequenced by immunoSEQ multiplex PCR, and TCRdb holds only the in-frame ones, with some missing. This table has 100,000 to 150,000 clones, around 90% appearing once. The sequence was collected from an adult in good health. The sample in question was peripheral blood, obtained on day 0 of AZD1222 vaccination. The chain employs TRBV6-5 and TRBJ2-1; 7 bases match TRBD1. In nucleotides, the CDR3 is TGTGCCAGCAGTTACTCAAACAGGGGCCCTTACAATGAGCAGTTCTTC. The encoded protein is CASSYSNRGPYNEQFF.